Listed here is a single T cell receptor (beta chain). Its recognized antigen is unknown. The record has no base qualities; no much larger clone is one base away. The sample belongs to a study of blood T cell repertoires in COVID-19 (dated by TCRdb to the early 2020s). Background for the entire study: Samples covering the acute and convalescent phases of COVID-19 were provided by collaborators in the United States, Italy and Spain. The material from the prospective study consisted of cDNA or gDNA derived from T cells, B-cell-depleted T cells, or PBMCs. Deeply sampled blood TCRbeta repertoires from subjects exposed to, actively infected with, or recovered from COVID-19 were included in the dataset. The repertoires were released in a freely available public database meant as a resource for research on the immune response to SARS-CoV-2. The samples were drawn from the first 160 participants of the ongoing ImmuneRACE study and from under 1,500 subjects provided by 6 global collaborators. Nearly every sample came with metadata listing a de-identified subject ID, COVID-19 status, age in years and sex. HLA class I and class II types, where available, came from metadata supplied by the sample provider rather than from assay-based typing.

The CDR3, from cysteine to phenylalanine, totals 14 residues. Of the read, only the CDR3 DNA is kept; its 42 bases are in frame from base 1. CDR1 and CDR2 (MNHEY, SVGAGI) derive from the germline V gene. V and J are truncated by 2 bases and 1 base respectively, leaving an intervening sequence of 5 bases. The immunoSEQ Assay, a bias-controlled multiplex PCR, was used to amplify TCRbeta CDR3 regions from genomic DNA. Per the source publication's procedure: Nucleated cell counts per sample were estimated from amplification of reference gene primers within the assay. Sequence reads were collapsed and filtered to measure the absolute abundance of every unique TCRbeta CDR3 rearrangement. For each sample, productive Simpson clonality was calculated by taking the square root of Simpson's diversity index across productive rearrangements. The source is immuneACCESS, and TCRdb retained only in-frame sequences with V and J called. Part of the clones is not carried over; for the studies checked, unresolved V genes explain less than half of this, and the remainder is unexplained. The V and J calls and the clone size are those of that table, but D and trimming were determined from the DNA. Here the sample has some 200,000 clones; approximately 86% occur a single time. 2% to 2.5% of the sample is in the top ten clones.

Here is what the overall study found, with its caveats: The quantity of clinical and demographic metadata differed by source and by participant and was supplied without curation.

Participants in the prospective study were enrolled through a virtual design, were aged roughly 18 to 100 years, and lived in some 24 United States geographic areas. In the prospective study, cohorts were assigned on the basis of participant-reported clinical history obtained from a screening survey and a study questionnaire. Recovered participants in ImmuneRACE Cohort 3 were defined by two consecutive negative NP/OP PCR tests, clearance by a healthcare professional, or resolution of symptoms. In the prospective study, mobile phlebotomists collected whole blood, serum and a nasopharyngeal or oropharyngeal swab from each participant. Additional blood draws and questionnaires over an approximately 2-month period could optionally be provided by prospective study participants. Before DNA extraction, blood samples from the prospective study were shipped at room temperature or frozen.

This TCR was sampled from a woman aged 30 to 39 who had recovered from COVID-19. This chain joins TRBV6-5 to TRBJ2-2, with the D gene not confidently named. The material sequenced was PBMCs or T cells enriched from blood (not recorded which). CDR3 region: CASSYIQNTGELFF. The sequenced DNA: TGTGCCAGCAGTTACATCCAGAACACCGGGGAGCTGTTTTTT.